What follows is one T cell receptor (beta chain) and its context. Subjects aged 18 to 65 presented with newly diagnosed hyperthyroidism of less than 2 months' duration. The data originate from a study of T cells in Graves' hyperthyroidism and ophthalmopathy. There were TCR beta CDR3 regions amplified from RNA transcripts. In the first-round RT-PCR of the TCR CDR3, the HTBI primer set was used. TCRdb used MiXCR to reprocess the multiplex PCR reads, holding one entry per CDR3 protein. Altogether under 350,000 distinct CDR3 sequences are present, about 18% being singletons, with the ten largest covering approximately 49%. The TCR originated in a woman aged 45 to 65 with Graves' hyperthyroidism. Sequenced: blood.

This chain's CDR3 is CASSFDRGNIQYF. For the CDR3, the DNA is TGCGCCAGCAGCTTTGACAGGGGTAACATTCAGTACTTC. The genes are TRBV5-1 and TRBJ2-4, with 8 bases that match TRBD1. The germline V gene encodes CDR1 SGHRS and CDR2 YFSETQ. The junction had 2 bases not matched to a gene; V was cut back by 2 bases and J by 7 bases. CDR3 size: 13 residues.